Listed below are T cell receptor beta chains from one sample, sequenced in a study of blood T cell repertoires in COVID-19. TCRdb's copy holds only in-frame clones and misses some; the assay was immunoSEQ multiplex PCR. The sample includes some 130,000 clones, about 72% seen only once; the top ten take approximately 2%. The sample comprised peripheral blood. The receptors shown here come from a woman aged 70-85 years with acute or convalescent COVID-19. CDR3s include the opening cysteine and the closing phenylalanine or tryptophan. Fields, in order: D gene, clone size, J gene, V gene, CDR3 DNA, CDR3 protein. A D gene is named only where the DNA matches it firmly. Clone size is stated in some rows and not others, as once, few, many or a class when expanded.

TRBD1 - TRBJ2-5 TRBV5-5 TGTGCCAGCAGCTTGGAATCAGGGGGCGGAGAGACCCAGTACTTC CASSLESGGGETQYF
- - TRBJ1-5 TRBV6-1 TGTGCCAGCAGTGACGGACGGGGAAATCAGCCCCAGCATTTT CASSDGRGNQPQHF
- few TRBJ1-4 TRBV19 TGTGCCAGTAGAGACAGCCCTAATGAAAAACTGTTTTTT CASRDSPNEKLFF
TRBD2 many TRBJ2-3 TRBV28 TGTGCCAGCAGTTTACTAGCGGACGCTAGCACAGATACGCAGTATTTT CASSLLADASTDTQYF
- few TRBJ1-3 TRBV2 TGTGCCGCCAGGGAAGCCGCGGCGTACACCATATATTTT CAAREAAAYTIYF
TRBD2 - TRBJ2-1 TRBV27 TGTGCCAGCAGTCCAAGGGGTAGCGGGGGGCCTCGCTCCTACAATGAGCAGTTCTTC CASSPRGSGGPRSYNEQFF
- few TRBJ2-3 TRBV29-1 TGCAGCGTCAATACAGGGAAATGGACAGATACGCAGTATTTT CSVNTGKWTDTQYF
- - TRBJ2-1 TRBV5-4 TGTGCCAGCAGTTCGGACCTCGCAGCGGACAATGAGCAGTTCTTC CASSSDLAADNEQFF
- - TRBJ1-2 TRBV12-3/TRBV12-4 TGTGCCAGCAGTAACTCAGGGTATGGCTACACCTTC CASSNSGYGYTF
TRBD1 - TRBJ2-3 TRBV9 TGTGCCAGCAGCGTAGGGACAGGGGTGGCAGATACGCAGTATTTT CASSVGTGVADTQYF
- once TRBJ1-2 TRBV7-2 TGTGCCAGCAGCCCAGGAGGATTGGGCTCTAACTATGGCTACACCTTC CASSPGGLGSNYGYTF
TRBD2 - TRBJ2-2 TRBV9 TGTGCCAGCAGCGTCTCTCTGGGGGGGATGACCGGGGAGCTGTTTTTT CASSVSLGGMTGELFF
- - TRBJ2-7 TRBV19 TGTGCCAGTAGTAGCCAGGCCAACTCCTACGAGCAGTACTTC CASSSQANSYEQYF
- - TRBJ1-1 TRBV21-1 TGTGCCAGCAGGCCACAGGGGGGTTTTTTGGACACTGAAGCTTTCTTT CASRPQGGFLDTEAFF
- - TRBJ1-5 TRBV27 TGTGCCAGCCGTGCGGGGGGCCAAAGGCAGCAGCCCCAGCATTTT CASRAGGQRQQPQHF
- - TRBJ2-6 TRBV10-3 TGTGCCATCAGTGAGTCGACGGGAAAGAGCTCTGGGGCCAACGTCCTGACTTTC CAISESTGKSSGANVLTF